This record looks at one TCR beta chain sequence and its context. Its antigen is not identified. The sample is drawn from a study of vaccination and CD4 T cells after COVID-19. With V trimmed by 3 bases and J by 3 bases, 6 bases remained unmatched. This CDR3 is built from 16 residues. The germline CDR1 and CDR2 sequences are MGHDK and SYGVNS. Treatment noted: roughly nine-day PBMC culture with coronavirus spike peptide pools or control peptides (ViraFEST assay). Once obtained from cultured CD4+ T cells, the DNA was sequenced using the Oncomine TCR Beta short-read assay. From the PCR reads, TCRdb called clonotypes with MiXCR, one entry per CDR3 protein. Of around 15,000 distinct CDR3 sequences in the sample, about two fifths were seen once.

The receptor comes from a human donor who had recovered from COVID-19. Sequencing used CD4+ T cells from blood, cultured in vitro, obtained after SARS-CoV-2 vaccination. The chain is built from TRBV25-1 and TRBJ2-1; 9 bases fit TRBD1. The CDR3 is CASSDTGQGNYNEQFF. The CDR3, as DNA: TGTGCCAGCAGTGACACGGGACAGGGAAACTACAATGAGCAGTTCTTC.